This T cell receptor (beta chain) derives from a study of graft-versus-host responses after intestinal transplantation. Study-wide background: Transplantation in recipients was multivisceral, liver-intestinal, or isolated intestinal.

A word on this clone: Its antigen is currently unknown.

Sequencing used immunoSEQ multiplex PCR; TCRdb keeps in-frame clones, though not all of them. The profile shows about 110,000 clones, 93% of them singletons. Germline lookup yields CDR1 SGHNT and CDR2 YYREEE (reference sequence). Trimming took 4 bases from V and 6 from J, leaving 14 bases between them. CDR3 size: 13 residues. The sample was unstimulated CD8+ T cells sorted from spleen or lymph node cells, taken before intestinal transplant. This chain joins TRBV5-4 and TRBJ2-7; no clear D gene. The receptor was derived from a human donor who received an intestinal transplant. As DNA, the CDR3 is TGTGCCAGCAGCCACCCGCAGAGTCCCGAGCAGTACTTC. Translation gives CASSHPQSPEQYF.